The clone carrying this TCR beta chain has a handful of counts. The CDR3 length is 14 residues. The ends lost 1 base at V and 9 bases at J; junction bases unmatched: 7. The germline CDR1 and CDR2 sequences are LNHNV and YYDKDF (reference sequence). This sample was included in a study of patients and donors after allogeneic stem cell transplantation. One entry per CDR3 protein, called by TCRdb with MiXCR from the RT-PCR reads. The sample holds 900,000 to 1,000,000 distinct CDR3 sequences, around 17% seen once. Material: blood, either unsorted or a sorted T cell fraction (not recorded which). The chain uses TRBV15 and TRBJ2-3; TRBD2 aligns across 7 bases. This sequence originates from a human donor who was either an allogeneic HSCT recipient or a stem cell or donor lymphocyte infusion donor (not recorded which). It is not recorded whose cells these are; they may come from a transplant donor. CDR3 residues: CATSRGGGDTTQYF. CDR3 bases: TGTGCCACCAGCAGAGGGGGGGGGGATACCACGCAGTATTTT.